A selection of T cell receptor beta chains follows, all from one sample in a study of T-cell reconstitution after alpha-beta-depleted transplantation in children. TCRdb re-derived calls from the PCR reads in MiXCR, one entry per CDR3 protein. This sample yields around 200,000 distinct CDR3 sequences, of which 11% are seen a single time; approximately 28% belongs to the top ten. The material sequenced was PBMCs, taken before TCRalphabeta/CD19-depleted stem cell transplant. The source is a child younger than two with acute myeloid leukemia, due to receive a stem cell transplant. The CDR3 runs from the conserved cysteine through the conserved F or W. Each record gives: D gene, J gene, V gene, clone size, CDR3 protein, CDR3 DNA. D genes are given only for firm matches. Size values are once, few and many counts, or a class for expanded clones, and some rows have none.

D: NA; J: TRBJ1-5; V: TRBV20-1; size: many; CDR3: CSARRGDQPQHF; DNA: TGCAGTGCTAGAAGGGGGGATCAGCCCCAGCATTTT
D: NA; J: TRBJ1-1; V: TRBV28; size: many; CDR3: CASSTQRTEAFF; DNA: TGTGCCAGCAGTACCCAGAGAACTGAAGCTTTCTTT
D: NA; J: TRBJ2-1; V: TRBV6-2/TRBV6-3; size: once; CDR3: CASNPDSHNEQFF; DNA: TGTGCCAGCAATCCGGACAGCCACAATGAGCAGTTCTTC
D: NA; J: TRBJ1-5; V: TRBV28; size: medium-sized; CDR3: CASSFASTVWGANNQPQHF; DNA: TGTGCCAGCAGTTTTGCTTCTACTGTCTGGGGGGCTAACAATCAGCCCCAGCATTTT
D: NA; J: TRBJ2-7; V: TRBV25-1; size: many; CDR3: CASSGTVAASSYEQYF; DNA: TGTGCCAGCAGTGGGACCGTAGCAGCGAGCTCCTACGAGCAGTACTTC
D: NA; J: TRBJ1-1; V: TRBV7-8; size: few; CDR3: CASSLVSGWDTEAFF; DNA: TGTGCCAGCAGCTTAGTTTCAGGATGGGACACTGAAGCTTTCTTT
D: NA; J: TRBJ2-2; V: TRBV12-3/TRBV12-4; size: many; CDR3: CASSPTRGRGNTGELFF; DNA: TGTGCCAGCAGCCCAACCAGAGGGCGGGGAAACACCGGGGAGCTGTTTTTT
D: NA; J: TRBJ1-1; V: TRBV5-1; size: NA; CDR3: CASSNGVQGRNANTEAFF; DNA: TGCGCCAGCAGCAATGGAGTTCAGGGTAGGAATGCGAACACTGAAGCTTTCTTT
D: TRBD1; J: TRBJ1-2; V: TRBV29-1; size: many; CDR3: CSVDPTGDYGYTF; DNA: TGCAGCGTTGACCCGACAGGGGATTATGGCTACACCTTC
D: TRBD2; J: TRBJ2-3; V: TRBV7-2; size: many; CDR3: CASRNSGRMWDTQYF; DNA: TGTGCCAGCAGAAATAGCGGGAGAATGTGGGATACGCAGTATTTT
D: NA; J: TRBJ2-7; V: TRBV7-8; size: few; CDR3: CASSLDSPREQYF; DNA: TGTGCCAGCAGCTTAGACTCGCCCCGCGAGCAGTACTTC
D: NA; J: TRBJ1-1; V: TRBV20-1; size: many; CDR3: CSASKHGTEAFF; DNA: TGCAGTGCTAGCAAGCATGGAACTGAAGCTTTCTTT
D: NA; J: TRBJ2-5; V: TRBV2; size: many; CDR3: CASSPRDFQETQYF; DNA: TGTGCCAGCAGTCCCCGGGACTTCCAAGAGACCCAGTACTTC
D: NA; J: TRBJ1-3; V: TRBV7-8; size: many; CDR3: CASSLGTGRTSGNTIYF; DNA: TGTGCCAGCAGCTTAGGGACGGGACGGACCTCTGGAAACACCATATATTTT
D: NA; J: TRBJ2-2; V: TRBV14; size: many; CDR3: CASSQGGTGELFF; DNA: TGTGCCAGCAGCCAAGGGGGCACCGGGGAGCTGTTTTTT
D: NA; J: TRBJ1-4; V: TRBV29-1; size: many; CDR3: CSVEGQVRGKLFF; DNA: TGCAGCGTTGAGGGGCAGGTGAGGGGAAAACTGTTTTTT
D: NA; J: TRBJ1-3; V: TRBV5-1; size: many; CDR3: CASSYGEQLWKHTIYF; DNA: TGCGCCAGCAGCTACGGCGAGCAGCTCTGGAAACACACCATATATTTT
D: TRBD2; J: TRBJ2-7; V: TRBV7-2; size: many; CDR3: CASSTSSGTGYEQYF; DNA: TGTGCCAGCAGCACGTCTAGCGGGACGGGTTACGAGCAGTACTTC
D: NA; J: TRBJ2-3; V: TRBV7-9; size: medium-sized; CDR3: CASSLVDGTDTQYF; DNA: TGTGCCAGCAGCTTAGTAGATGGCACAGATACGCAGTATTTT
D: NA; J: TRBJ1-1; V: TRBV12-3/TRBV12-4; size: many; CDR3: CASSWNGRGTEAFF; DNA: TGTGCCAGCAGTTGGAACGGGCGTGGCACTGAAGCTTTCTTT
D: TRBD2; J: TRBJ2-7; V: TRBV12-3/TRBV12-4; size: NA; CDR3: CASSLFPSGGYEQYF; DNA: TGTGCCAGCAGTCTCTTTCCTAGCGGGGGATACGAGCAGTACTTC
D: TRBD2; J: TRBJ2-3; V: TRBV7-2; size: many; CDR3: CASSSSSGAVTQYF; DNA: TGTGCCAGCAGCTCTTCTAGCGGGGCAGTCACGCAGTATTTT
D: NA; J: TRBJ2-7; V: TRBV28; size: NA; CDR3: CTSKWGASYEQYF; DNA: TGTACCAGCAAATGGGGGGCGTCCTACGAGCAGTACTTC
D: TRBD1; J: TRBJ1-1; V: TRBV5-1; size: many; CDR3: CASSEQGASTEAFF; DNA: TGCGCCAGCAGCGAACAGGGGGCAAGCACTGAAGCTTTCTTT
D: NA; J: TRBJ2-3; V: TRBV4-3; size: many; CDR3: CASSQGSATGTTDTQYF; DNA: TGCGCCAGCAGCCAAGGGTCTGCTACGGGCACCACAGATACGCAGTATTTT
D: NA; J: TRBJ1-2; V: TRBV20-1; size: many; CDR3: CSAQGPTNYGYTF; DNA: TGCAGTGCCCAGGGGCCAACTAACTATGGCTACACCTTC
D: TRBD2; J: TRBJ2-7; V: TRBV20-1; size: many; CDR3: CSANLAGGGSYEQYF; DNA: TGCAGTGCTAATCTAGCGGGGGGAGGCTCCTACGAGCAGTACTTC
D: NA; J: TRBJ2-5; V: TRBV28; size: many; CDR3: CASSPNNQETQYF; DNA: TGTGCCAGCAGCCCGAATAACCAAGAGACCCAGTACTTC
D: TRBD2; J: TRBJ2-1; V: TRBV7-9; size: many; CDR3: CASSRSGGPRYNEQFF; DNA: TGTGCCAGCAGCCGCAGCGGGGGGCCACGCTACAATGAGCAGTTCTTC
D: TRBD1; J: TRBJ2-7; V: TRBV7-9; size: many; CDR3: CASSSRDRTYEQYF; DNA: TGTGCCAGCAGCTCGAGGGACAGAACCTACGAGCAGTACTTC
D: TRBD1; J: TRBJ1-1; V: TRBV6-1; size: many; CDR3: CASSEDRVDTEAFF; DNA: TGTGCCAGCAGTGAGGACAGGGTGGACACTGAAGCTTTCTTT
D: TRBD1; J: TRBJ1-1; V: TRBV7-9; size: many; CDR3: CASSDNPTGAAFF; DNA: TGTGCCAGCAGCGATAATCCGACAGGGGCCGCTTTCTTT
D: NA; J: TRBJ1-1; V: TRBV29-1; size: many; CDR3: CSVSNAEAFF; DNA: TGCAGCGTTTCGAATGCTGAAGCTTTCTTT
D: NA; J: TRBJ1-4; V: TRBV7-9; size: many; CDR3: CASSLVYRASNEKLFF; DNA: TGTGCCAGCAGCTTAGTTTATCGAGCCTCTAATGAAAAACTGTTTTTT
D: NA; J: TRBJ1-2; V: TRBV6-5; size: many; CDR3: CASSYADTPGRGYGYTF; DNA: TGTGCCAGCAGTTACGCCGACACGCCTGGGAGGGGCTATGGCTACACCTTC
D: NA; J: TRBJ2-7; V: TRBV28; size: many; CDR3: CASSLGPWGEQYF; DNA: TGTGCCAGCAGTTTAGGTCCTTGGGGAGAGCAGTACTTC
D: TRBD1; J: TRBJ2-1; V: TRBV3-1; size: NA; CDR3: CAIRPGQGRSQPADNEQFF; DNA: TGTGCCATCAGACCCGGACAGGGAAGGTCCCAGCCGGCAGACAATGAGCAGTTCTTC
D: TRBD2; J: TRBJ2-1; V: TRBV7-9; size: NA; CDR3: CANGALAGIEQFF; DNA: TGTGCCAACGGGGCTCTAGCGGGTATTGAGCAGTTCTTC
D: NA; J: TRBJ2-3; V: TRBV5-1; size: many; CDR3: CASSPMDHTDTQYF; DNA: TGCGCCAGCAGCCCGATGGACCACACAGATACGCAGTATTTT
D: NA; J: TRBJ2-7; V: TRBV15; size: NA; CDR3: CATSRDFTGRFGEQYF; DNA: TGTGCCACCAGCAGAGATTTTACGGGGAGGTTCGGCGAGCAGTACTTC